A selection of T cell receptor beta chains follows, all from one sample in a study of blood T cell repertoires in COVID-19. The repertoire was sequenced with immunoSEQ multiplex PCR; TCRdb's copy has only in-frame clones and lacks some. Found here are about 280,000 clones, less than 85% of them singletons; the top ten hold about 2.7%. Source material: PBMCs or T cells enriched from blood (not recorded which). Every receptor here comes from a woman in her forties or fifties who had recovered from COVID-19. The CDR3 runs from the conserved cysteine through the conserved F or W. Each record gives: D gene, CDR3 length, J gene, clone size, V gene, CDR3 protein, CDR3 DNA. The D gene is left open where the match is weak. Clone size is given for some rows only: seen once, a few or many times, or a class if the clone is expanded.

>-|13|TRBJ1-2|-|TRBV20-1
CSASHSEGYGYTF
TGCAGTGCTAGTCACAGCGAGGGTTATGGCTACACCTTC
>-|13|TRBJ2-1|-|TRBV5-1
CASSPDGGNEQFF
TGCGCCAGTTCCCCGGACGGAGGGAATGAGCAGTTCTTC
>TRBD2|15|TRBJ2-3|-|TRBV30
CAWSPGSGGTDTQYF
TGTGCCTGGAGCCCCGGGAGCGGGGGTACAGATACGCAGTATTTT
>-|14|TRBJ1-2|-|TRBV18
CASSPSGTNYGYTF
TGTGCCAGCTCACCCTCCGGGACTAACTATGGCTACACCTTC
>-|12|TRBJ2-1|-|TRBV30
CAQSKRELEQFF
TGTGCCCAATCCAAACGGGAGCTTGAGCAGTTCTTC
>-|14|TRBJ1-2|once|TRBV3-1/TRBV3-2
CASSQDVSVYGYTF
TGTGCCAGCAGCCAAGACGTGAGTGTCTATGGCTACACCTTC
>-|14|TRBJ2-7|-|TRBV7-9
CASSTKGNPSEQYF
TGTGCCAGCAGTACTAAGGGGAACCCGAGCGAGCAGTACTTC
>TRBD2|14|TRBJ2-1|-|TRBV2
CASAPISSGDKQFF
TGTGCCAGCGCCCCCATCTCTAGCGGGGACAAGCAGTTCTTC
>-|14|TRBJ2-5|-|TRBV15
CATSRGLGVETQYF
TGTGCCACCAGCAGAGGACTCGGTGTGGAGACCCAGTACTTC
>TRBD1|15|TRBJ1-1|once|TRBV7-9
CASSPPRTGGTEAFF
TGTGCCAGCAGCCCCCCGAGGACAGGGGGAACTGAAGCTTTCTTT
>TRBD1|17|TRBJ2-2|-|TRBV24-1
CATSDAPGTVDTGELFF
TGTGCCACCAGTGATGCCCCCGGGACAGTGGACACCGGGGAGCTGTTTTTT
>-|15|TRBJ1-3|-|TRBV7-2
CASSLNRDSGNTIYF
TGTGCCAGCAGCTTAAACAGGGACTCTGGAAACACCATATATTTT
>-|16|TRBJ2-7|-|TRBV7-8
CASSLAPGRNSYEQYF
TGTGCCAGCAGCTTAGCGCCAGGCCGTAACTCCTACGAGCAGTACTTC
>-|10|TRBJ1-2|-|TRBV2
CAKRTVGYTF
TGTGCCAAGAGGACAGTTGGCTACACCTTC
>-|16|TRBJ2-2|-|TRBV5-4
CASSISSGLRTGELFF
TGTGCCAGCAGCATTTCCTCAGGGTTGCGCACCGGGGAGCTGTTTTTT
>TRBD2|17|TRBJ2-3|-|TRBV10-1
CASSESIPSGSSDTQYF
TGCGCCAGCAGTGAGTCGATCCCTAGCGGGAGTTCAGATACGCAGTATTTT
>-|13|TRBJ1-2|few|TRBV15
CATSRDSIYGYTF
TGTGCCACCAGCAGGGACAGTATCTATGGCTACACCTTC
>-|18|TRBJ1-1|-|TRBV5-8
CASSLFGPGGGLNTEAFF
TGTGCCAGCAGCTTGTTCGGTCCCGGCGGGGGTTTGAACACTGAAGCTTTCTTT
>-|15|TRBJ1-4|-|TRBV27
CASSFGSGVNEKLFF
TGTGCCAGCAGTTTTGGATCAGGGGTGAATGAAAAACTGTTTTTT
>-|14|TRBJ1-6|-|TRBV30
CAWSVTGINSPLHF
TGTGCCTGGAGTGTTACAGGGATTAATTCACCCCTCCACTTT
>TRBD1|13|TRBJ2-3|-|TRBV30
CARTGARTDTQYF
TGTGCCCGAACAGGGGCCCGCACAGATACGCAGTATTTT
>-|15|TRBJ1-6|-|TRBV30
CAWRRPQGGISPLHF
TGTGCCTGGAGAAGACCTCAGGGAGGAATTTCACCCCTCCACTTT
>-|16|TRBJ1-5|-|TRBV7-8
CASSFVAGFSNQPQHF
TGTGCCAGCAGCTTCGTGGCAGGATTTAGCAATCAGCCCCAGCATTTT
>-|14|TRBJ2-7|once|TRBV6-2/TRBV6-3
CASSVGRSSYEQYF
TGTGCCAGCAGCGTAGGGAGGAGCTCCTACGAGCAGTACTTC
>-|13|TRBJ1-6|-|TRBV30
CAWGTGWNSPLHF
TGTGCCTGGGGCACAGGGTGGAATTCACCCCTCCACTTT
>-|14|TRBJ2-2|-|TRBV30
CACPVQGNTGELFF
TGTGCCTGCCCGGTACAGGGAAACACCGGGGAGCTGTTTTTT
>TRBD1|14|TRBJ1-4|-|TRBV7-9
CASTRGTVNEKLFF
TGTGCCAGCACCCGCGGGACAGTTAATGAAAAACTGTTTTTT
>-|16|TRBJ1-1|few|TRBV27
CASSLSSWFSGTEAFF
TGTGCCAGCAGTTTATCAAGCTGGTTTTCGGGCACTGAAGCTTTCTTT
>TRBD1|16|TRBJ1-6|few|TRBV5-8
CASSRAYRGSNSPLHF
TGTGCCAGCAGCCGGGCCTACAGGGGAAGTAATTCACCCCTCCACTTT
>-|14|TRBJ1-5|-|TRBV2
CASSGQGYNQPQHF
TGTGCCAGCAGTGGGCAGGGGTACAATCAGCCCCAGCATTTT
>TRBD2|15|TRBJ2-3|-|TRBV27
CASSFPTSGTDTQYF
TGTGCCAGCAGTTTCCCGACTAGCGGCACAGATACGCAGTATTTT
>TRBD1|14|TRBJ1-5|-|TRBV2
CASSLQGKDQPQHF
TGTGCCAGCAGTTTACAGGGGAAGGATCAGCCCCAGCATTTT
>-|20|TRBJ1-4|-|TRBV3-1/TRBV3-2
CASSQDDSGRVGPPHEKLFF
TGTGCCAGCAGCCAAGATGATTCAGGGCGTGTTGGGCCTCCACATGAAAAACTGTTTTTT
>-|16|TRBJ1-2|-|TRBV4-3
CASSQDFGRVGFGYTF
TGCGCCAGCAGCCAAGATTTCGGCAGGGTAGGGTTTGGCTACACCTTC
>TRBD2|17|TRBJ2-7|-|TRBV7-6
CASSLGPPTSGAYEQYF
TGTGCCAGCAGCTTAGGCCCCCCGACTAGCGGAGCCTACGAGCAGTACTTC
>-|14|TRBJ1-4|-|TRBV7-9
CAVGKGAANEKLFF
TGTGCCGTGGGGAAGGGAGCGGCTAATGAAAAACTGTTTTTT
>TRBD1|13|TRBJ1-6|-|TRBV12-3/TRBV12-4
CASSWDRNSPLHF
TGTGCCAGCAGTTGGGACAGAAATTCACCCCTCCACTTT
>-|11|TRBJ1-5|-|TRBV2
CASSVMGRQHF
TGTGCCAGCAGTGTGATGGGGCGGCAGCATTTT
>-|14|TRBJ1-5|-|TRBV2
CASSERWGDQPQHF
TGTGCCAGCAGTGAAAGATGGGGGGATCAGCCCCAGCATTTT
>TRBD1|17|TRBJ1-1|-|TRBV7-2
CASSPEPDRAMNTEAFF
TGTGCCAGCAGCCCGGAGCCTGACAGGGCCATGAACACTGAAGCTTTCTTT